The 25 T cell receptor beta chains presented below share a single source sample, sequenced in a study of blood T cell repertoires in COVID-19. The assay was immunoSEQ multiplex PCR, and TCRdb's table has in-frame clones only and misses some. The sample holds 120,000 or so clones, about nine tenths seen once. Sample: peripheral blood. These receptor sequences come from a man aged 35 to 55 with acute or convalescent COVID-19.

The chain combines TRBV5-4 with TRBJ2-7; possibly TRBD2 for D (7 bases). The CDR3 has 15 amino acids. The V gene's germline CDR1 is SGHNT and CDR2 YYREEE (reference sequence). V was trimmed by 0 bases and J by 5 bases, leaving 15 bases between them. The CDR3 loop reads CASSLAGGRRDEQYF. The CDR3 region has the DNA TGTGCCAGCAGCTTGGCGGGGGGCAGGCGCGACGAGCAGTACTTC.

This chain joins TRBV7-9 and TRBJ2-2; 8 nucleotides align to TRBD2. This CDR3 contains 15 residues. Germline-derived CDR1 and CDR2 are SEHNR and FQNEAQ (reference sequence). Losses at the gene ends were 3 bases for V and 6 bases for J; bases not matched to a gene: 6. CDR3 residues: CASSFNSGTPGELFF. The CDR3, as DNA: TGTGCCAGCAGCTTTAATAGCGGGACCCCCGGGGAGCTGTTTTTT.

The rearrangement uses TRBV3-1 (or the pseudogene TRBV3-2) and TRBJ2-3; 11 bases map to TRBD2. CDR3 length: 15 residues. V was pared by 3 bases and J by 5 bases, with 4 bases of the junction left unmatched. Germline CDR1 reads LGHDT; CDR2 reads YNNKEL (reference sequence). In DNA form, the CDR3 reads TGTGCCAGCAGCCAGATAGCGGGGGGGAGAGATACGCAGTATTTT. It encodes CASSQIAGGRDTQYF.

J is TRBJ1-5 and V is TRBV10-3; D not certain. This CDR3 comprises 13 residues. V lost 2 bases to trimming and J lost 6 bases, with 8 bases between them. From germline, CDR1 is ENHRY and CDR2 SYGVKD. The DNA for the CDR3 is TGTGCCATCAGTGAGGCACCGGGTCAGCCCCAGCATTTT. Protein sequence: CAISEAPGQPQHF.

The J gene is TRBJ2-7, the V gene TRBV2; D unresolved. V was trimmed by 3 bases and J by 3 bases, leaving 9 bases between them. This CDR3 is built from 13 residues. Germline CDR1 SNHLY, CDR2 FYNNEI. In nucleotides, the CDR3 is TGTGCCAGCAGTGACAGGCTGGGCTACGAGCAGTACTTC. Its protein product is CASSDRLGYEQYF.

V and J are TRBV25-1 and TRBJ1-3, with 7 positions matching TRBD1. The germline V gene encodes CDR1 MGHDK and CDR2 SYGVNS. Trimming took 2 bases from V and 7 from J; bases not matched to a gene: 5. This CDR3 has 14 amino acids. CDR3 sequence (DNA): TGTGCCAGCAGTGAAACAGGGGCCCCGAACACCATATATTTT. Its protein is CASSETGAPNTIYF.

This sequence joins TRBV4-2 and TRBJ2-2; 9 bases match TRBD1. CDR1 is LGHNA, CDR2 YNFKEQ, per germline. The CDR3 loop spans 16 amino acids. V lost 4 bases, J lost 8 bases, and 11 bases stayed unmatched. CDR3: CASSPFSGQGLGELFF. DNA for the CDR3: TGTGCCAGCAGCCCCTTCTCGGGACAGGGATTAGGGGAGCTGTTTTTT.

The chain combines TRBV7-9 with TRBJ2-5; 11 positions match TRBD2. Losses at the gene ends were 9 bases for V and 3 bases for J; bases not matched to a gene: 12. The germline gives CDR1 SEHNR, CDR2 FQNEAQ (reference sequence). There are 16 residues in the CDR3. The CDR3 DNA reads TGTGCCAGTACGAACCGCGGACTAGCGGGTGAAGAGACCCAGTACTTC. This gives the protein CASTNRGLAGEETQYF. Full variable domain (outside the CDR3, taken from reference TRBV7-9 and TRBJ2-5): DTGVSQNPRHKITKRGQNVTFRCDPISEHNRLYWYRQTLGQGPEFLTYFQNEAQLEKSRLLSDRFSAERPKGSFSTLEIQRTEQGDSAMYLCASTNRGLAGEETQYFGPGTRLLVL.

The CDR3 region is CASSRTGGPVNEQFF. The CDR3 DNA reads as TGTGCCAGCAGCCGGACGGGAGGGCCGGTCAATGAGCAGTTCTTC. The J gene is TRBJ2-1, the V gene TRBV7-9; 8 bases map to TRBD2. Germline assignment: CDR1 SEHNR and CDR2 FQNEAQ (reference sequence). After removal of 5 bases from V and 6 bases from J, the junction contained 9 bases not matched to a gene. This CDR3 region has 15 residues.

The V call is TRBV5-1, the J call TRBJ2-1; no clear D gene. Trimming removed 1 base from V and 1 base from J, with 9 bases in between. The CDR3 has 15 amino acids. Germline V gene sequence: CDR1 SGHRS, CDR2 YFSETQ. The CDR3 reads CASSLFSRSYNEQFF. The CDR3 DNA reads as TGCGCCAGCAGCTTGTTTTCCCGGTCCTACAATGAGCAGTTCTTC.

V gene TRBV19 combines with J gene TRBJ2-7, with 10 bases identical to TRBD1. The CDR3 runs to 15 residues. V lost 4 bases, J lost 5 bases, and 8 bases stayed unmatched. The germline V gene encodes CDR1 LNHDA and CDR2 SQIVND (reference sequence). The CDR3 DNA reads TGTGCCAGTAGTACAACGGGACAGGGGACCCACGAGCAGTACTTC. Protein: CASSTTGQGTHEQYF.

V gene TRBV5-1 combines with J gene TRBJ2-1; 8 bases agree with TRBD1. In germline, CDR1 is SGHRS, CDR2 YFSETQ. CDR3 length equals 15 residues. J was trimmed by 8 bases and V by 4 bases; bases with no gene match: 11. The CDR3 DNA reads TGCGCCAGCAGCCTCACACGGACAGGGAAGGATGAGCAGTTCTTC. It is translated as CASSLTRTGKDEQFF.

V is TRBV3-1 (or the pseudogene TRBV3-2) and J is TRBJ2-1; possible D gene TRBD2, 5 bases. V was shortened by 3 bases and J by 8 bases, with 14 bases between the two germline ends. The CDR3 spans 14 residues. Per germline, CDR1 LGHDT and CDR2 YNNKEL (reference sequence). DNA for the CDR3: TGTGCCAGCAGCCATGAGGACCTGAGGGATGAGCAGTTCTTC. Amino acid sequence: CASSHEDLRDEQFF.

V gene TRBV7-2 combines with J gene TRBJ2-3; 8 positions agree with TRBD1. Germline V gives CDR1 SGHTA, CDR2 FQGNSA. The CDR3 extends over 14 amino acids. V gave up 2 bases and J gave up 6 bases; unmatched junction bases: 4. In DNA, the CDR3 is TGTGCCAGCAGCTTACAGGGGGCGACGGATACGCAGTATTTT. This translates into CASSLQGATDTQYF.

CDR3 residues: CASSRTGQTETQYF. In DNA, the CDR3 is TGTGCCAGCAGCCGGACAGGGCAAACGGAGACCCAGTACTTC. V is TRBV5-4 and J is TRBJ2-5; 8 positions match TRBD1. Germline V lookup: CDR1 SGHNT, CDR2 YYREEE (reference sequence). Unmatched junction bases numbered 7, after V lost 4 bases and J lost 5 bases. The CDR3 sequence is 14 residues long.

CDR3 nucleotide sequence: TGTGCCAGCAGCCAAGAGGGCATCTCCAGCCCCTACGAGCAGTACTTC. Encoded protein: CASSQEGISSPYEQYF. The chain couples TRBV4-2 to TRBJ2-7; no firm D call. Looked up from germline, CDR1 is LGHNA and CDR2 is YNFKEQ. The V gene lost 0 bases and the J gene lost 2 bases, with 14 bases spanning the gap. CDR3 length: 16 amino acids.

The chain is built from TRBV4-1 and TRBJ2-1; D unresolved. This CDR3 is built from 15 residues. Trimming took 8 bases from V and 0 from J, leaving 14 bases between them. CDR1 and CDR2 from the germline V gene are MGHRA and YSYEKL. The CDR3 spells CASGPLPGSYNEQFF. CDR3 nucleotides: TGCGCCAGCGGCCCTCTCCCCGGCTCCTACAATGAGCAGTTCTTC.

The CDR3 sequence: CASSLTSRPDDEQFF. The DNA of the CDR3 is TGTGCCAGCAGCTTGACTAGCCGCCCCGATGATGAGCAGTTCTTC. The chain couples TRBV5-4 to TRBJ2-1; D might be TRBD2 (6 bases). This CDR3 is 15 amino acids long. The V and J ends lost 1 base and 8 bases respectively, with 16 bases between them. The V gene's germline CDR1 is SGHNT and CDR2 YYREEE (reference sequence).

This clone has a single count. J is TRBJ2-1 and V is TRBV30; tentative D call: TRBD2 (7 bases). V was cut by 0 bases and J by 2 bases, with 14 bases left in between. The CDR3 is 16 amino acids. Looked up from germline, CDR1 is GTSNPN and CDR2 is SVGIG (reference sequence). CDR3 nucleotide sequence: TGTGCCTGGAGTGTGTTGGGGGCGGGGGCCTACAATGAGCAGTTCTTC. The encoded protein is CAWSVLGAGAYNEQFF.

On this clone: Other DNA sequences in this specimen translate into the identical CDR3. This sequence joins TRBV19 and TRBJ2-2; D remains unclear. Germline V gene data show CDR1 as LNHDA and CDR2 as SQIVND (reference sequence). This CDR3 contains 11 residues. V was trimmed by 3 bases and J by 6 bases, leaving 2 bases between them. The CDR3 loop is CASSIAGELFF. The CDR3 nucleotides are TGTGCCAGTAGTATCGCCGGGGAGCTGTTTTTT. Supplemented by reference TRBV19 and TRBJ2-2, the full variable domain reads DGGITQSPKYLFRKEGQNVTLSCEQNLNHDAMYWYRQDPGQGLRLIYYSQIVNDFQKGDIAEGYSVSREKKESFPLTVTSAQKNPTAFYLCASSIAGELFFGEGSRLTVL.

This sequence joins TRBV7-2 and TRBJ2-7; TRBD2 agrees at 8 bases. From germline, CDR1 is SGHTA and CDR2 FQGNSA. The CDR3 covers 14 residues. V gave up 3 bases and J gave up 2 bases; unmatched junction bases: 3. CDR3 protein: CASSLAGGAYEQYF. CDR3 nucleotides: TGTGCCAGCAGCTTGGCGGGGGGAGCCTACGAGCAGTACTTC.

The V and J genes are TRBV5-6 and TRBJ1-1, with TRBD1 as a possible D gene (5 bases). Germline CDR1 SGHDT, CDR2 YYEEEE. This CDR3 contains 15 residues. Trimming took 0 bases from V and 5 from J, leaving 14 bases between them. The CDR3 DNA reads as TGTGCCAGCAGCTTGGGTCCAAGGGGTTGGACTGAAGCTTTCTTT. Protein sequence: CASSLGPRGWTEAFF.

The chain has TRBV30 and TRBJ2-3, with 8 bases aligning to TRBD2. CDR3 size: 15 residues. J lost 2 bases, V lost 8 bases, and 12 bases had no gene match. Germline CDR1 and CDR2: GTSNPN and SVGIG (reference sequence). DNA for the CDR3: TGTGCCCTCAACTCGGGAGGGAGAGACACAGATACGCAGTATTTT. It is translated as CALNSGGRDTDTQYF. Full variable domain (outside the CDR3, taken from reference TRBV30 and TRBJ2-3): SQTIHQWPATLVQPVGSPLSLECTVEGTSNPNLYWYRQAAGRGLQLLFYSVGIGQISSEVPQNLSASRPQDRQFILSSKKLLLSDSGFYLCALNSGGRDTDTQYFGPGTRLTVL.

The chain has TRBV19 and TRBJ1-1, with D uncertain. Trimming pared 5 bases from V and 0 bases from J, leaving 13 bases between. This CDR3 comprises 15 residues. Germline-derived CDR1 and CDR2 are LNHDA and SQIVND (reference sequence). CDR3 loop: CASSGLRRVNTEAFF. As DNA, the CDR3 is TGTGCCAGTAGTGGGTTGAGGCGGGTGAACACTGAAGCTTTCTTT.

The CDR3 loop is CASSQGIRETQYF. The CDR3 DNA reads as TGCGCCAGCAGCCAAGGAATACGGGAGACCCAGTACTTC. The V and J genes are TRBV4-3 and TRBJ2-5; no clear D gene. V lost 1 base and J lost 5, with 8 bases in between. The CDR3 spans 13 residues. Germline V lookup: CDR1 LGHNA, CDR2 YSLEER.